This TCR beta chain was sequenced during a study of T-cell memory formation after mild COVID-19. About this clonotype itself: What it binds is not known.

The V and J ends lost 4 bases and 1 base respectively, with 10 bases between them. The CDR3 consists of 14 residues. Germline V CDR1 and CDR2: MNHEY, SMNVEV (reference sequence). General study points: Shrinking CD4+ clones resided mostly in CM and EM, and CD8+ ones in EMRA. Researchers found some responding clones in pre-infection memory, a sign that cross-reactive memory joined. Specificity for SARS-CoV-2 was not confirmed among the second-wave clones peaking on day 37.

TCRdb ran MiXCR on the 5' RACE reads and lists one entry per CDR3 protein. The sample lists 400,000 or so distinct CDR3 sequences, roughly 21% occurring once. Specimen: PBMCs or a T cell subset sorted from them (not recorded which). This rearrangement joins TRBV27 to TRBJ1-2, with D hard to call. This sequence originates from an adult woman who had mild COVID-19 (a few samples of this study predate the infection). Cell type and time point are not known. The CDR3 DNA reads TGTGCCAGCAGTTCACTCCGCCTTAACTATGGCTACACCTTC. Translating it yields CASSSLRLNYGYTF.